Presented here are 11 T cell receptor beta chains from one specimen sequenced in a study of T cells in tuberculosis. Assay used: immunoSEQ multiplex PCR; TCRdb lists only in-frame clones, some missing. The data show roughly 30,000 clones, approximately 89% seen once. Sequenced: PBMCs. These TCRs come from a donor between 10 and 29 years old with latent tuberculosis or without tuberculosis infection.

CDR3: CASSIAARSTDTQYF. The DNA of the CDR3 is TGTGCCAGTAGTATAGCAGCGAGGAGCACAGATACGCAGTATTTT. This chain links TRBV19 with TRBJ2-3; D call uncertain. The germline gives CDR1 LNHDA, CDR2 SQIVND (reference sequence). CDR3 length equals 15 residues. V lost 1 base to trimming and J lost 0 bases, with 8 bases between them. The complete variable domain, with remaining parts taken from reference TRBV19 and TRBJ2-3, reads DGGITQSPKYLFRKEGQNVTLSCEQNLNHDAMYWYRQDPGQGLRLIYYSQIVNDFQKGDIAEGYSVSREKKESFPLTVTSAQKNPTAFYLCASSIAARSTDTQYFGPGTRLTVL.

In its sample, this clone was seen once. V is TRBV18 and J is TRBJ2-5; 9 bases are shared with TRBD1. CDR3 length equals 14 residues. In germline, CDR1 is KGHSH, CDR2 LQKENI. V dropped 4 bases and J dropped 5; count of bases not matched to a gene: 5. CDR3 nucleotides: TGTGCCAGCTCACTCTCAGGACAGGGGGAGACCCAGTACTTC. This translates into CASSLSGQGETQYF. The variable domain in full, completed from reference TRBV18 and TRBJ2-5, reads NAGVMQNPRHLVRRRGQEARLRCSPMKGHSHVYWYRQLPEEGLKFMVYLQKENIIDESGMPKERFSAEFPKEGPSILRIQQVVRGDSAAYFCASSLSGQGETQYFGPGTRLLVL.

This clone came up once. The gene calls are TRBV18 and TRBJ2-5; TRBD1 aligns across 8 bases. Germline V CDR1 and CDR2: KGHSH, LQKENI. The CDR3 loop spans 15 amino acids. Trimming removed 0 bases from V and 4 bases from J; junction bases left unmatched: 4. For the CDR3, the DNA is TGTGCCAGCTCACCACCGGAAGACAGGGGAGAGACCCAGTACTTC. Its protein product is CASSPPEDRGETQYF.

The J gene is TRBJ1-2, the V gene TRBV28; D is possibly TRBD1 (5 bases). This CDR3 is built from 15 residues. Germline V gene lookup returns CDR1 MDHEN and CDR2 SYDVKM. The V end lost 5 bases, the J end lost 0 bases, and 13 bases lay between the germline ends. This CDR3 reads CASSIRTLSNYGYTF. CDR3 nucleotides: TGTGCCAGCAGTATCAGGACACTGTCTAACTATGGCTACACCTTC.

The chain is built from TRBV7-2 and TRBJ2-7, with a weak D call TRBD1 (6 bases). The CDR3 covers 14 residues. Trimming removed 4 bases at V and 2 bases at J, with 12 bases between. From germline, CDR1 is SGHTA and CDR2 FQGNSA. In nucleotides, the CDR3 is TGTGCCAGCAGCTCCCGCGCAGGGGCCTACGAGCAGTACTTC. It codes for CASSSRAGAYEQYF. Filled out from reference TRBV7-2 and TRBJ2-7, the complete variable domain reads GAGVSQSPSNKVTEKGKDVELRCDPISGHTALYWYRQSLGQGLEFLIYFQGNSAPDKSGLPSDRFSAERTGGSVSTLTIQRTQQEDSAVYLCASSSRAGAYEQYFGPGTRLTVT.

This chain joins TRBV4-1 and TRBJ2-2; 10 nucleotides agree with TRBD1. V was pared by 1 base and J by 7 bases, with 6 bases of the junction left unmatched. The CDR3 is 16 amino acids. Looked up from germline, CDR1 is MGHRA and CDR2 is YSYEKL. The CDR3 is CASSQGDRGPGGELFF. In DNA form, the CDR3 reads TGCGCCAGCAGCCAAGGAGACAGGGGGCCCGGCGGGGAGCTGTTTTTT.

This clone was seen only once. CDR3 nucleotides: TGTGCCAGCAGTGGCCGGGACTACGGGTTCTACGAAAAACTGTTTTTT. This encodes CASSGRDYGFYEKLFF. The chain carries TRBV6-6 and TRBJ1-4; a weak D match, TRBD1 (5 bases). The CDR3 is 16 amino acids. V lost 5 bases and J lost 8, with 21 bases in between. CDR1 and CDR2 from the germline V gene are MNHNY and SVGAGI (reference sequence).

The CDR3 region is CASSHQNPPNLYEQYF. The CDR3 coding sequence is TGTGCCAGCAGCCACCAGAACCCGCCCAACCTCTACGAGCAGTACTTC. The chain joins TRBV7-9 to TRBJ2-7; D gene ambiguous. Germline loops: CDR1 SEHNR, CDR2 FQNEAQ (reference sequence). The V and J ends lost 5 bases and 3 bases respectively, with 20 bases between them. There are 16 residues in the CDR3. The entire variable domain, with the rest obtained from reference TRBV7-9 and TRBJ2-7, is as follows: DTGVSQNPRHKITKRGQNVTFRCDPISEHNRLYWYRQTLGQGPEFLTYFQNEAQLEKSRLLSDRFSAERPKGSFSTLEIQRTEQGDSAMYLCASSHQNPPNLYEQYFGPGTRLTVT.

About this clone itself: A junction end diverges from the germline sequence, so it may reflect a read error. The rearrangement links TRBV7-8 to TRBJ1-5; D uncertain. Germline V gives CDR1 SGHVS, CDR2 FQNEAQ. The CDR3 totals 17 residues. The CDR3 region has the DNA TGTGCCAGCAGCTTAGCGGCAGGTACGATCTCGTATCAGGCCCAGCATTTT. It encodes CASSLAAGTISYQAQHF.

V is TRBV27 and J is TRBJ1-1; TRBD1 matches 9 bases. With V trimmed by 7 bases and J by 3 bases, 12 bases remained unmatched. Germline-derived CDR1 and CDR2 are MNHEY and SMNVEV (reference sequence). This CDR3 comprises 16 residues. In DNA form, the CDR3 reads TGTGCCAGCACCAAATTGGACAGGGGCCGTTACACTGAAGCTTTCTTT. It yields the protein CASTKLDRGRYTEAFF.

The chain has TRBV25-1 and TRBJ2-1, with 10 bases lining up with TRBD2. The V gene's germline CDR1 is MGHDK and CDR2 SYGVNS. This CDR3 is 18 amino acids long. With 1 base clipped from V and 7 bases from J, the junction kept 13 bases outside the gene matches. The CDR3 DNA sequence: TGTGCCAGCAGTGAATCCCCTGGAAGCGGGGGGGCCGGTAATGAGCAGTTCTTC. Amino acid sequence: CASSESPGSGGAGNEQFF.